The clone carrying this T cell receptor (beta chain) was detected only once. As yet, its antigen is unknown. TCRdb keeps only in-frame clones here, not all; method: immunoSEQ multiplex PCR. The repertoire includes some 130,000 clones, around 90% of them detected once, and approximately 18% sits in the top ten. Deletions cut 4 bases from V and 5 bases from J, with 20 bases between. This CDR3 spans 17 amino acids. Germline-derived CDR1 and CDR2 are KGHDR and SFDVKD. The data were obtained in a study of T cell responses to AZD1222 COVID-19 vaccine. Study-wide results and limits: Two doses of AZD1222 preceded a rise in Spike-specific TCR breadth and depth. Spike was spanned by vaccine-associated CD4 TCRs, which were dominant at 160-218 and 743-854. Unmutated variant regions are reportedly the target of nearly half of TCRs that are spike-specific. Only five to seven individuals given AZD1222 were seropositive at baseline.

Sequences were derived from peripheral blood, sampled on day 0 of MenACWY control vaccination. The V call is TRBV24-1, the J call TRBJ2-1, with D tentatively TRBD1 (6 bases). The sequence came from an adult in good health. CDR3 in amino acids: CATSEEPTGRQNNEQFF. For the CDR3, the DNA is TGTGCCACCAGTGAAGAACCGACAGGCCGACAAAACAATGAGCAGTTCTTC.